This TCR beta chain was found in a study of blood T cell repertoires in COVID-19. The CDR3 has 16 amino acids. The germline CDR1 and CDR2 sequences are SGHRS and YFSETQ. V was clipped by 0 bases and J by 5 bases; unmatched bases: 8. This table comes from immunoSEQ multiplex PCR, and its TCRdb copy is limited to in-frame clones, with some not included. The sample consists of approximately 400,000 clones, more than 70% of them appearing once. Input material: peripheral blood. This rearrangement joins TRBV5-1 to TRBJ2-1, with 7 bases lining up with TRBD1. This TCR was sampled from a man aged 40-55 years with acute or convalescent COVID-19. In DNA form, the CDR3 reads TGCGCCAGCAGCTTGGAAGCCGCGACAGGGAACAATGAGCAGTTCTTC. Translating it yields CASSLEAATGNNEQFF.